These 6 T cell receptor beta chains came from one sample sequenced in a study of cytomegalovirus exposure and HLA in healthy donors. The table came from immunoSEQ multiplex PCR; TCRdb's copy has only in-frame clones and leaves some out. The sample includes approximately 98,000 clones, around 95% of them seen just once. Sequenced sample: PBMCs. These receptors originate from a woman aged 18-30 years in good health and CMV-seronegative.

This chain uses TRBV6-1 with TRBJ2-7, with 9 nucleotides matching TRBD2. The V segment lost 6 bases and the J segment 5 bases; nucleotides outside the gene matches: 8. This CDR3 has 14 amino acids. The germline V gene encodes CDR1 MNHNS and CDR2 SASEGT. The CDR3 sequence is CASRAGGPSDEQYF. DNA of the CDR3: TGTGCCAGCAGAGCGGGGGGCCCCTCAGACGAGCAGTACTTC.

This chain joins TRBV5-1 and TRBJ1-1; 7 nucleotides align to TRBD1. The V gene end was trimmed by 2 bases and the J gene end by 1 base; junction bases not matched to a gene: 2. The CDR3 is 14 amino acids. Germline V lookup: CDR1 SGHRS, CDR2 YFSETQ. Written as DNA, the CDR3 is TGCGCCAGCAGCTTCGACAGGGCGAACACTGAAGCTTTCTTT. Protein sequence: CASSFDRANTEAFF.

This chain uses TRBV19 with TRBJ2-7; D is perhaps TRBD1 (7 bases). The CDR3 runs to 14 residues. Germline CDR1 LNHDA, CDR2 SQIVND (reference sequence). Trimming cost V 4 bases and J 3 bases, with 13 bases left between them. CDR3: CASSTRDSYYEQYF. In DNA, the CDR3 is TGTGCCAGTAGTACGCGGGACAGCTACTACGAGCAGTACTTC.

The J gene is TRBJ2-4, the V gene TRBV19; D is ambiguous. Germline V CDR1 and CDR2: LNHDA, SQIVND (reference sequence). The CDR3 spans 13 residues. V was cut by 4 bases and J by 6 bases, with 10 bases left in between. The CDR3 here is CASSTYRVNIQYF. The CDR3 bases are TGTGCCAGTAGTACTTACCGGGTAAACATTCAGTACTTC.

The V call is TRBV6-1, the J call TRBJ2-2; D is ambiguous. Germline V CDR1 and CDR2: MNHNS, SASEGT. The CDR3 covers 13 residues. V lost 6 bases and J 7 bases, leaving 12 bases between the germline ends. Here the CDR3 DNA reads TGTGCCAGCAGAGCTACGGTTCTCGGGGAGCTGTTTTTT. Translation: CASRATVLGELFF.

This chain joins TRBV6-6 and TRBJ2-3, with 7 nucleotides matching TRBD1. Germline assignment: CDR1 MNHNY and CDR2 SVGAGI (reference sequence). V gave up 6 bases and J gave up 3 bases; unmatched junction bases: 6. The CDR3 extends over 14 amino acids. The CDR3 DNA sequence: TGTGCCAGCAGCCTCGACAGGGTGACAGATACGCAGTATTTT. Its translation: CASSLDRVTDTQYF.